This T cell receptor (beta chain) came from a study of blood T cell repertoires in COVID-19 (TCRdb year 2020). About the study as a whole: Samples covering the acute and convalescent phases of COVID-19 were provided by collaborators in the United States, Italy and Spain. The material from the prospective study consisted of cDNA or gDNA derived from T cells, B-cell-depleted T cells, or PBMCs. Subjects who had been exposed to COVID-19, were actively infected with it, or had recovered from it provided the deeply sampled blood TCRbeta repertoires that made up the dataset. The repertoires were made available in a free public database intended to serve as a resource for research on the immune response to SARS-CoV-2. The samples were drawn from two sources: the first 160 participants of the ongoing ImmuneRACE study, and some 1,300 subjects contributed by 6 global collaborators. Nearly every sample came with metadata listing a de-identified subject ID, COVID-19 status, age in years and sex. Where available, HLA class I and class II types were taken from metadata supplied by the sample provider and were not determined by assay-based typing.

One collaborating source in Seattle enrolled patients while the patients were actively infected and followed the patients over time throughout the course of disease. The collaborating institutions used their own protocols to collect whole blood in K2EDTA tubes. For TCRbeta analysis, collaborator samples were shipped as frozen whole blood, as isolated PBMCs, or as DNA extracted from either sample type. Overall study results and their limits: The quantity of clinical and demographic metadata differed by source and by participant and was supplied without curation.

CDR3 length: 14 amino acids, cysteine to phenylalanine. Here the CDR3 DNA is all that survives: 42 bases in frame from base 1. Ends trimmed: V by 2 bases, J by 4 bases; bases unmatched to a gene: 5. Reading the germline V gene (reference sequence) gives CDR1 SEHNR and CDR2 FQNEAQ. The immunoSEQ Assay, a bias-controlled multiplex PCR, was used to amplify TCRbeta CDR3 regions from genomic DNA. As for the original processing: The number of nucleated cells in each sample was estimated from the amplification of reference gene primers within the assay. To quantify the absolute abundance of each unique TCRbeta CDR3 rearrangement, sequence reads were collapsed and filtered. For each sample, productive Simpson clonality was calculated as the square root of Simpson's diversity index over productive rearrangements. This immuneACCESS table, as held by TCRdb, lists in-frame sequences with V and J called but not all clones. Of the missing ones, under half trace to an unresolved V gene in checked studies; the others have no known cause. V and J calls plus clone size are reproduced from that table; the DNA served to infer D and trimming. Present in this sample are some 290,000 clones, around 85% of which were seen just once. Together, the top ten hold more than 10% of the sample.

To note about this clone: Its antigen remains undetermined. No base quality information exists; no much larger clone differs at one position.

This clonotype was sampled from a woman in her 30s with COVID-19, enrolled during active disease. The sequenced sample was peripheral blood. The V and J segments used are TRBV7-9 and TRBJ2-7, with 7 bases aligning to TRBD1. CDR3 loop: CASSLSRGLYEQYF. The bases are TGTGCCAGCAGCTTAAGCAGGGGGTTGTACGAGCAGTACTTC.